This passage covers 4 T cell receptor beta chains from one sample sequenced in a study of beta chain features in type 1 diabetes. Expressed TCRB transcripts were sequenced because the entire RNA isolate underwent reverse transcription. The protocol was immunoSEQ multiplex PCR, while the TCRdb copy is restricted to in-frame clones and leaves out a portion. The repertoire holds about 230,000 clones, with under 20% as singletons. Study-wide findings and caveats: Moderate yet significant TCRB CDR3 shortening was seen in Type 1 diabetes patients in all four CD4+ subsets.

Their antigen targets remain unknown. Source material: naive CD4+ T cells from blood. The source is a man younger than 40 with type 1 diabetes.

CDR3 DNA: TGCGCCAGCAGTCACGGGACAGGGCTCAGCACAGATACGCAGTATTTT. It codes for CASSHGTGLSTDTQYF. The chain employs TRBV23-1 and TRBJ2-3; 9 bases align to TRBD1. TRBV23-1 is filed as an ORF, its function uncertain. J lost 0 bases, V lost 3 bases, and 4 bases had no gene match. CDR3 length: 16 residues.

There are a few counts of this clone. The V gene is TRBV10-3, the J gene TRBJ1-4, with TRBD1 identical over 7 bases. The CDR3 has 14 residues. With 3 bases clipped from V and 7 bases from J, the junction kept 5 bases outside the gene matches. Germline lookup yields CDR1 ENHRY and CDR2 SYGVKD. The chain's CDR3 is CAISEPGQSEKLFF. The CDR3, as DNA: TGTGCCATCAGTGAACCGGGACAGTCTGAAAAACTGTTTTTT.

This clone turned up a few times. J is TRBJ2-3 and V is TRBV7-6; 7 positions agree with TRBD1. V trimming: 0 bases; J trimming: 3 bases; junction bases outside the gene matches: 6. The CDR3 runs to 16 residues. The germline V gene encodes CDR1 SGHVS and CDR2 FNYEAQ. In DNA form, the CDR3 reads TGTGCCAGCAGCTTAGCACTACAGGGGACGACAGATACGCAGTATTTT. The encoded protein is CASSLALQGTTDTQYF.

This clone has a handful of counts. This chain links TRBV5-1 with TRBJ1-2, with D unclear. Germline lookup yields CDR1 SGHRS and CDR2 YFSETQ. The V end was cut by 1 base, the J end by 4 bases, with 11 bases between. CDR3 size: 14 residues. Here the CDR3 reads CASSLTDTLYGYTF. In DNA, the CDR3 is TGCGCCAGCAGCTTGACCGACACGCTCTATGGCTACACCTTC.